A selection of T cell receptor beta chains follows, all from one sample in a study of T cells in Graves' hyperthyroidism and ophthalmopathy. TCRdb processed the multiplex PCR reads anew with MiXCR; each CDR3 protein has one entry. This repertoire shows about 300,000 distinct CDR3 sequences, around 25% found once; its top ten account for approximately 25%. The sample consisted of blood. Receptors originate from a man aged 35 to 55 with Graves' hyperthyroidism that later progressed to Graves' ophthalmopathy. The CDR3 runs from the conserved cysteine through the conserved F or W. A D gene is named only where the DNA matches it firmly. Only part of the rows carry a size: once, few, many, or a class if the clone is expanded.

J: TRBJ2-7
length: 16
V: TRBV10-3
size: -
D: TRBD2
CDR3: CAISEPGTSGPYEQYF
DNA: TGTGCCATCAGTGAGCCGGGGACTAGCGGGCCCTACGAGCAGTACTTC

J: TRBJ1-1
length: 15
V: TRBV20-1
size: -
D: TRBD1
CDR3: CSARDSGQGMVEAFF
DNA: TGCAGTGCTAGAGATTCCGGACAGGGGATGGTTGAAGCTTTCTTT

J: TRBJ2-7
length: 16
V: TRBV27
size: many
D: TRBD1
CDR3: CASSKKPGQGVYEQYF
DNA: TGTGCCAGCAGTAAAAAACCGGGACAGGGGGTGTACGAGCAGTACTTC

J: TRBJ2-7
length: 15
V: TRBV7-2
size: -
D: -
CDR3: CASSLRSRDPYEQYF
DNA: TGTGCCAGCAGCTTACGTTCTAGGGATCCCTACGAGCAGTACTTC

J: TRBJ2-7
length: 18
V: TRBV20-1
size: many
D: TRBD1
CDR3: CSARDLFLRTGGSYEQYF
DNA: TGCAGTGCTAGAGATCTTTTTTTGCGGACAGGGGGCAGTTACGAGCAGTACTTC

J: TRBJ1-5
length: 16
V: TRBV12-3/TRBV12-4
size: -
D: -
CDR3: CASSLAAGSEGQPQHF
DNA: TGTGCCAGCAGTTTAGCGGCCGGATCCGAGGGTCAGCCCCAGCATTTT

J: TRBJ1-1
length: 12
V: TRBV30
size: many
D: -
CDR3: CAWSGYGTEAFF
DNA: TGTGCCTGGAGTGGTTATGGCACTGAAGCTTTCTTT

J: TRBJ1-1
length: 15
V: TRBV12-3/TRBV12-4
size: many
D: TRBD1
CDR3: CASSPRQGGFTEAFF
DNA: TGTGCCAGCAGCCCAAGACAGGGAGGTTTTACTGAAGCTTTCTTT

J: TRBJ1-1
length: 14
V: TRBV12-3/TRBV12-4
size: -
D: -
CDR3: CASSPDTWNTEAFF
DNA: TGTGCCAGCAGTCCGGACACATGGAACACTGAAGCTTTCTTT

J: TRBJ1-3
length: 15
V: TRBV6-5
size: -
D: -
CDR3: CASSYFRVFGNTIYF
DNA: TGTGCCAGCAGTTACTTCAGGGTATTCGGAAACACCATATATTTT

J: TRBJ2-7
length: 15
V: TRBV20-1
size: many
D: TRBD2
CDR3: CSATQTSGSSYEQYF
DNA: TGCAGTGCTACCCAGACTAGCGGGAGCTCCTACGAGCAGTACTTC

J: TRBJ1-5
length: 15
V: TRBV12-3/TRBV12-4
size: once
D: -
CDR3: CASSYSTNSNQPQHF
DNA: TGTGCCAGCAGTTACTCGACGAATAGCAATCAGCCCCAGCATTTT

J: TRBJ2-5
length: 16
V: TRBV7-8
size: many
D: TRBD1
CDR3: CASSLNPRGPEETQYF
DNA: TGTGCCAGCAGCCTAAACCCCAGGGGGCCCGAAGAGACCCAGTACTTC

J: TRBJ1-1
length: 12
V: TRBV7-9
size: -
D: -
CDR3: CASSRGDDEAFF
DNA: TGTGCCAGCAGCCGGGGAGATGACGAAGCTTTCTTT

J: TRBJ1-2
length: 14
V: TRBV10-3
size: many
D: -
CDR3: CAISDYGENYGYTF
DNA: TGTGCCATCAGTGACTATGGGGAGAACTATGGCTACACCTTC

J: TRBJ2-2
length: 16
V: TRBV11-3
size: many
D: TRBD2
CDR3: CASSLSLAGVSGELFF
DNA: TGTGCCAGCAGCTTATCTCTAGCGGGAGTTTCGGGGGAGCTGTTTTTT

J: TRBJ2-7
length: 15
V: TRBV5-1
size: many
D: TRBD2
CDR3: CASNPGTSFFSEQYF
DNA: TGCGCCAGCAATCCCGGGACTAGCTTTTTCTCCGAGCAGTACTTC

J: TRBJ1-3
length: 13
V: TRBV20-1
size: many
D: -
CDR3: CSAREVGGNTIYF
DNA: TGCAGTGCTAGAGAGGTCGGGGGAAACACCATATATTTT

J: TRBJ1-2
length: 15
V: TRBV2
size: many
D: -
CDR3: CASSEWPGADYGYTF
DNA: TGTGCCAGCAGTGAATGGCCGGGGGCAGACTATGGCTACACCTTC

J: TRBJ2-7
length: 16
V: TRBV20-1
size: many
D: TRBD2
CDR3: CSARGGEAGGPYEQYF
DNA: TGCAGTGCTAGGGGCGGAGAAGCGGGAGGGCCCTACGAGCAGTACTTC

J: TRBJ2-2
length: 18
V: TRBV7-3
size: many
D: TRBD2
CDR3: CASSQGLADPRGLGELFF
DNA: TGTGCCAGCAGCCAGGGACTAGCGGACCCCCGGGGATTGGGGGAGCTGTTTTTT

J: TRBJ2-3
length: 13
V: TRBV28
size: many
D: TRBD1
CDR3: CASQGGGTDTQYF
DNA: TGTGCCTCACAGGGGGGAGGTACAGATACGCAGTATTTT

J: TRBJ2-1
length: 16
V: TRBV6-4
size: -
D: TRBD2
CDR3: CASSDSASGDYNEQFF
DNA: TGTGCCAGCAGTGACTCGGCTAGCGGGGACTACAATGAGCAGTTCTTC

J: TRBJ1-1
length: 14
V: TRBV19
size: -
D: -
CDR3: CASSIEQESTEAFF
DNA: TGTGCCAGTAGTATTGAACAGGAGAGCACTGAAGCTTTCTTT

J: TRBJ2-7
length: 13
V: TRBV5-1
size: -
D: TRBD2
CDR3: CASSLEAGDEQYF
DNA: TGCGCCAGCAGCTTGGAAGCGGGGGACGAGCAGTACTTC

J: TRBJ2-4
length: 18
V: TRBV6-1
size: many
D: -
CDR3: CASSEPGHSWGAKNIQYF
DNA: TGTGCCAGCAGTGAACCGGGACACTCCTGGGGAGCCAAAAACATTCAGTACTTC

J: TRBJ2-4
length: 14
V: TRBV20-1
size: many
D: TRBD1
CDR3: CSATQGASKNIQYF
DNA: TGCAGTGCGACACAGGGGGCAAGCAAAAACATTCAGTACTTC

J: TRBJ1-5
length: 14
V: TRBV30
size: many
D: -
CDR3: CAWSGGQINQPQHF
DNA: TGTGCCTGGAGTGGGGGACAAATCAATCAGCCCCAGCATTTT

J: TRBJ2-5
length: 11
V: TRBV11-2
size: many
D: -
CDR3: CASSLVETQYF
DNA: TGTGCCAGCAGCTTAGTGGAGACCCAGTACTTC

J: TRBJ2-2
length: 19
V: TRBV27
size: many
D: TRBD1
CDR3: CASSSIGTGGRSNTGELFF
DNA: TGTGCCAGCAGTTCCATCGGGACAGGGGGCAGATCGAACACCGGGGAGCTGTTTTTT

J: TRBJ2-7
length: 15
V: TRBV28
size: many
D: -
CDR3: CASSLHSAVEDEQYF
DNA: TGTGCCAGCAGTTTGCACAGCGCAGTGGAAGACGAGCAGTACTTC

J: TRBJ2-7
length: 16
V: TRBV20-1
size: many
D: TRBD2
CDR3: CSARVGISGRNYEQYF
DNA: TGCAGTGCTAGAGTGGGGATTAGCGGGAGGAACTACGAGCAGTACTTC

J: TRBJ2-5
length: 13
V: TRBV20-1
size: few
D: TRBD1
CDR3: CSARAGGAKTQYF
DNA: TGCAGTGCTAGAGCAGGGGGCGCAAAGACCCAGTACTTC

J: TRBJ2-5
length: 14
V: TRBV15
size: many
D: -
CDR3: CATSRDKVQETQYF
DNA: TGTGCCACCAGCAGAGATAAGGTCCAAGAGACCCAGTACTTC

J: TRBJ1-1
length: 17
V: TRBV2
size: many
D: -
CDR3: CASSEAWAGVLNTEAFF
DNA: TGTGCCAGCAGTGAAGCGTGGGCAGGGGTACTGAACACTGAAGCTTTCTTT

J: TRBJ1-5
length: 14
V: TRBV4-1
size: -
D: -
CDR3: CASSQDTSNQPQHF
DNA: TGCGCCAGCAGCCAAGACACTAGCAATCAGCCCCAGCATTTT

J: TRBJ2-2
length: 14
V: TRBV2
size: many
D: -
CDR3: CASFSGEGTGELFF
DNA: TGTGCCAGCTTCTCGGGCGAGGGGACCGGGGAGCTGTTTTTT

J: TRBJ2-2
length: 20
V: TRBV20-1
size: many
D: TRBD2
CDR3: CSARDDALAGGPQLSRELFF
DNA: TGCAGTGCTAGAGATGATGCGCTAGCGGGAGGGCCGCAATTGAGCCGGGAGCTGTTTTTT

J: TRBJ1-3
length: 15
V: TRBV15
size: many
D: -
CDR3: CATSISGNSGNTIYF
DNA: TGTGCCACCAGCATTTCCGGGAACTCTGGAAACACCATATATTTT

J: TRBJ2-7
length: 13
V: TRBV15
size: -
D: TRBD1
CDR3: CATSGQGSYEQYF
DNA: TGTGCCACCAGCGGACAGGGCAGCTACGAGCAGTACTTC

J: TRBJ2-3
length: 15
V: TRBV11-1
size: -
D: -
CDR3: CASSNRQASTDTQYF
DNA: TGTGCCAGCAGCAACCGACAGGCGAGCACAGATACGCAGTATTTT